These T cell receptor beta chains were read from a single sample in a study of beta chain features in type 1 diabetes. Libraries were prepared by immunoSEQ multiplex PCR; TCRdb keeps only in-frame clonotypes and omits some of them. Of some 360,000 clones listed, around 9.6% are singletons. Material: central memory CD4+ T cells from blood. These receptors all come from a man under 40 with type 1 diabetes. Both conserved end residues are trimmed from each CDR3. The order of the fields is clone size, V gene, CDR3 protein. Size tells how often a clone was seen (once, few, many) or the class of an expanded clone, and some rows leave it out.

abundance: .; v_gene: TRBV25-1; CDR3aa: ASSESFTAGEAF
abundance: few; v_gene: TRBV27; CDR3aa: ASSLTALGGYT
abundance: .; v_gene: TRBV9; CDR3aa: ASSPGGSGKDTQY
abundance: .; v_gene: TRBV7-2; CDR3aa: ASSPGVSGELF
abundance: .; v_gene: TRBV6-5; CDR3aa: ASSYSRGSSYEQY
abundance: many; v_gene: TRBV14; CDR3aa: ASSPLGAGANVLT
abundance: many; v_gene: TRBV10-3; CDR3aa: AISESKWQNQETQY
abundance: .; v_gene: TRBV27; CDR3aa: ASSLKGGTYEQY
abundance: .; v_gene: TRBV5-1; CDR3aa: ASSLRGANTGELF
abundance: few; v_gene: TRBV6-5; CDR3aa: ASSYRSLSSYNEQF
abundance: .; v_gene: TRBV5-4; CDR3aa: ASSWGRYEQF
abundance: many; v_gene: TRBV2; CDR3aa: ASSDEGSGFIEQF
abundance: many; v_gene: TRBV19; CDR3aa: ASSRGLAGVVGMRMEQF
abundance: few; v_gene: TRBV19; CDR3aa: ASSFTSGRPANEQY
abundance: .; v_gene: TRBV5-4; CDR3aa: ASSIGTGSSYEQY
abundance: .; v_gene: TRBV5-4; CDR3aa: ASSQGIGTGNQPQH
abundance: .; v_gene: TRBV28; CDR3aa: ASSSPGLDSETQY
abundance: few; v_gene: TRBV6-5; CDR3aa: ASSRLADKNIQY
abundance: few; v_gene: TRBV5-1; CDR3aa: ASSFGETLEQF
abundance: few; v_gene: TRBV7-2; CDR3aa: ASSSTGYEQF
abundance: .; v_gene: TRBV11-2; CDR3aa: ASSLSGNTEAF
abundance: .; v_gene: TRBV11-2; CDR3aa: ASSSQTGQT
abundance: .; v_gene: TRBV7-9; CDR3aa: ASDGGQEDYEQY
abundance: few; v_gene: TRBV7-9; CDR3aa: ASSSQGVEKLF
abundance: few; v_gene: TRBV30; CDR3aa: AWAFSGGQGGRSNQPQH
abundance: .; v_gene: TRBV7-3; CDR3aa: ASSGLPGLAGGPDTGELF
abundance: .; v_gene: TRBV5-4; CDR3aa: ASRTGQGNTEAF
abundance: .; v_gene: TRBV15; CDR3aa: ATSTDRTGVRRAF
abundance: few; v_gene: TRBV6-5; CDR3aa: ASRSRGDTQY
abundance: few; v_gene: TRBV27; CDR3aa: ASSFKPAATSVGYGYT
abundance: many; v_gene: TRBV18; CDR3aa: ASSVGRELVEQF
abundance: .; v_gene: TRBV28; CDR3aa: ASSLGGTGRGAQY
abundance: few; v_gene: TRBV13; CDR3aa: ASSALDREAYEQY
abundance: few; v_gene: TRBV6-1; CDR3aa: ASSPQGGRQPQH